This entry describes one T cell receptor (beta chain). Its antigen is unknown. This sample is part of a study of cytomegalovirus exposure and HLA in healthy donors. General study points: Donors were assumed by presence/absence analyses to have roughly uniform sequencing depth. The majority of TCR sequences were rare, yet some public TCRs appeared in many donors.

It was with 60 Vbeta and 13 Jbeta primers that the PCR ran. Sequencing used immunoSEQ multiplex PCR; TCRdb keeps in-frame clones, though not all of them. Of 240,000 or so clones listed, approximately 80% are singletons. This CDR3 has 13 amino acids. Germline CDR1 and CDR2: SGDLS and YYNGEE. Trimming left V 2 bases short and J 3 bases short, with 9 bases between. This receptor was identified in a woman in her sixties or seventies in good health and CMV-seropositive. The sequenced sample consisted of PBMCs. The chain combines TRBV9 with TRBJ2-7, with D tentatively TRBD1 (6 bases). The CDR3 protein is CASSVTGDYEQYF. CDR3 in DNA: TGTGCCAGCAGCGTGACAGGTGACTACGAGCAGTACTTC. Complete variable domain (other parts from reference TRBV9 and TRBJ2-7): DSGVTQTPKHLITATGQRVTLRCSPRSGDLSVYWYQQSLDQGLQFLIQYYNGEERAKGNILERFSAQQFPDLHSELNLSSLELGDSALYFCASSVTGDYEQYFGPGTRLTVT.